This T cell receptor beta chain was found in a study of T-cell reconstitution after alpha-beta-depleted transplantation in children. This CDR3 comprises 15 residues. Germline CDR1 is MNHEY and CDR2 is SMNVEV (reference sequence). V shed 6 bases and J 0 bases; nucleotides not matched to a gene: 4. This clonotype was found many times. For TCRbeta, the library was prepared with unique molecular identifiers. TCRdb ran MiXCR on the PCR reads and lists one entry per CDR3 protein. The repertoire has 250,000 to 350,000 distinct CDR3 sequences, roughly 9.5% of them found once; the top ten carry over 9%. The clonotype comes from a human donor who donated a stem cell graft to a child with SCID. The source was PBMCs from the stem cell graft donor, collected from the stem cell graft. The J gene is TRBJ1-5, the V gene TRBV27, with 8 positions matching TRBD1. CDR3 DNA sequence: TGTGCCAGCAGACAGGGGGTAATTAGCAATCAGCCCCAGCATTTT. As protein: CASRQGVISNQPQHF.